This T cell receptor (beta chain) was documented in a study of blood T cell repertoires in COVID-19. Study-wide background: T cells, B-cell-depleted T cells, or PBMCs provided the cDNA or gDNA that served as material.

This clone was counted once. The CDR3 extends over 15 amino acids. CDR1 is LNHDA, CDR2 SQIVND, per germline (reference sequence). J was trimmed by 7 bases and V by 3 bases; bases with no gene match: 10. Per the original data handling: From reference gene primer amplification, estimates of nucleated cell counts were derived. TCRdb's copy holds only in-frame clones and misses some; the assay was immunoSEQ multiplex PCR. D and trimming come from the DNA, and the V and J calls and clone size come from that table. The sample carries 340,000 or so clones, 80% to 90% recorded once. Sequencing was carried out using peripheral blood. V gene TRBV19 combines with J gene TRBJ1-2; 8 nucleotides agree with TRBD1. The clonotype was recovered from a man between 45 and 60 years old with active or convalescent COVID-19. Here the CDR3 reads CASSMDGQGWRGYTF. As DNA, the CDR3 is TGTGCCAGTAGTATGGATGGACAGGGTTGGCGTGGCTACACCTTC.